The source of this T cell receptor (beta chain) is a study of blood T cell repertoires in COVID-19. The data were produced by immunoSEQ multiplex PCR, yet TCRdb's version contains in-frame clones alone and is incomplete. The profile shows around 370,000 clones, almost 90% of them singletons. In germline, CDR1 is SEHNR, CDR2 FQNEAQ (reference sequence). V dropped 7 bases and J dropped 0 bases, with 6 bases sitting between them. There are 13 residues in the CDR3. This clonotype was sampled from a young man with active or convalescent COVID-19. The material sequenced was peripheral blood. The chain has TRBV7-9 and TRBJ2-2; D not resolved. CDR3 DNA: TGTGCCAGCAACAGCCCGAACACCGGGGAGCTGTTTTTT. Amino acids: CASNSPNTGELFF.